The 23 T cell receptor beta chains in this list originate from one sample, sequenced in a study of shared clonotypes between healthy human individuals (dated by TCRdb to 2019 to 2021). Receptor libraries were prepared by the immunoSEQ multiplex PCR assay. This immuneACCESS table, as held by TCRdb, lists in-frame sequences with V and J called but not all clones. Of the missing ones, under half trace to an unresolved V gene in checked studies; the others have no known cause. Recorded for this sample are 2,500,000 or so clones; around 90% of them occurred a single time. Of the sample, over 0.12% falls within the top ten clones. Material for sequencing was naive CD4+ T cells sorted from blood. What the cell subset or site label conveys for this sample: CD45RA+ positively selected. The source is a man aged 18 to 30 in good health.

This chain connects TRBV6-1 to TRBJ1-1; D may be TRBD1 (6 bases). Germline V gene lookup returns CDR1 MNHNS and CDR2 SASEGT. V was pared by 2 bases and J by 0 bases, with 10 bases between. The CDR3 has 15 amino acids. The CDR3 is CASSEKGGMNTEAFF. For the CDR3, the DNA is TGTGCCAGCAGTGAAAAGGGGGGTATGAACACTGAAGCTTTCTTT.

V is TRBV11-2 and J is TRBJ2-5, with D uncertain. The end of the DNA fits TRBJ2-7 better, so the J call may be wrong. The CDR3 totals 12 residues. Germline assignment: CDR1 SGHAT and CDR2 FQNNGV. The CDR3: CASSLSGYEQYF. CDR3 DNA sequence: TGTGCCAGCAGCTTGTCTGGGTACGAGCAGTACTTC.

The V call is TRBV6-5, the J call TRBJ2-7; 9 bases align to TRBD2. V shed 2 bases and J 8 bases; nucleotides not matched to a gene: 7. This CDR3 is 14 amino acids long. CDR1 is MNHEY, CDR2 SVGAGI, per germline. DNA for the CDR3: TGTGCCAGCAGTTACGGGCGGGAGGGACCTAAGCAGTACTTC. Its protein product is CASSYGREGPKQYF.

This chain links TRBV7-6 with TRBJ2-7; 12 positions match TRBD2. The V gene's germline CDR1 is SGHVS and CDR2 FNYEAQ. Trimming removed 5 bases from V and 2 bases from J; junction bases left unmatched: 10. The CDR3 has 17 amino acids. DNA of the CDR3: TGTGCCAGCAGCCCCGAACGACTAGCGGGAGCCCCCTACGAGCAGTACTTC. This sequence encodes CASSPERLAGAPYEQYF. The whole variable domain, filled in from reference TRBV7-6 and TRBJ2-7, reads GAGVSQSPRYKVTKRGQDVALRCDPISGHVSLYWYRQALGQGPEFLTYFNYEAQQDKSGLPNDRFSAERPEGSISTLTIQRTEQRDSAMYRCASSPERLAGAPYEQYFGPGTRLTVT.

In its sample, this clone was seen once. The rearrangement joins TRBV2 to TRBJ1-2; D may be TRBD1 (6 bases). Trimming took off 8 bases at V and 4 bases at J, with 11 bases between the two ends. Germline values: CDR1 SNHLY, CDR2 FYNNEI. The CDR3 has 12 amino acids. CDR3 sequence (DNA): TGTGCCAGCCTTACAGGGATCTATGGCTACACCTTC. Translated, it gives CASLTGIYGYTF.

The gene calls are TRBV18 and TRBJ1-6; D is possibly TRBD1 (6 bases). The CDR3 spans 18 residues. V lost 1 base to trimming and J lost 0 bases, with 13 bases between them. Germline V gene sequence: CDR1 KGHSH, CDR2 LQKENI. The CDR3 nucleotides read TGTGCCAGCTCACCACGGGGTGGAGGGGGCTCCTATAATTCACCCCTCCACTTT. As protein: CASSPRGGGGSYNSPLHF.

The V gene is TRBV4-1, the J gene TRBJ2-3, with D unclear. V was shortened by 1 base and J by 4 bases, with 18 bases between the two germline ends. Per germline, CDR1 MGHRA and CDR2 YSYEKL. This CDR3 spans 17 amino acids. The CDR3 spells CASSQAPVPMAADTQYF. CDR3 in DNA: TGCGCCAGCAGCCAAGCCCCGGTCCCCATGGCGGCAGATACGCAGTATTTT.

This chain uses TRBV30 with TRBJ2-3, with 8 bases matching TRBD2. The CDR3 runs 14 residues. Trimming cost V 0 bases and J 4 bases; bases outside gene matches: 3. Germline V gene lookup returns CDR1 GTSNPN and CDR2 SVGIG (reference sequence). In DNA form, the CDR3 reads TGTGCCTGGAGTGTACTACTAGCGGCAGATACGCAGTATTTT. Translated: CAWSVLLAADTQYF.

This clone appeared once. The chain carries TRBV15 and TRBJ2-7; D might be TRBD2 (5 bases). Germline CDR1 reads LNHNV; CDR2 reads YYDKDF (reference sequence). The CDR3 is made up of 19 amino acids. Trimming removed 0 bases from V and 5 bases from J, with 26 bases in between. This CDR3 reads CATSRDLLGSAAFLDEQYF. CDR3 bases: TGTGCCACCAGCAGAGATCTCTTAGGGTCAGCGGCCTTTCTTGACGAGCAGTACTTC. The variable domain in full, with the rest retrieved from reference TRBV15 and TRBJ2-7, is DAMVIQNPRYQVTQFGKPVTLSCSQTLNHNVMYWYQQKSSQAPKLLFHYYDKDFNNEADTPDNFQSRRPNTSFCFLDIRSPGLGDTAMYLCATSRDLLGSAAFLDEQYFGPGTRLTVT.

The chain carries TRBV10-3 and TRBJ1-6; the match to TRBD1 covers 9 bases. V lost 10 bases, J lost 0 bases, and 7 bases stayed unmatched. Germline V gene sequence: CDR1 ENHRY, CDR2 SYGVKD. This CDR3 has 16 residues. CDR3 nucleotides: TGTGCCAGCGCAGGGACAGGGAGCTCCTATAATTCACCCCTCCACTTT. It codes for CASAGTGSSYNSPLHF.

This clone has just one count. The J gene is TRBJ2-7, the V gene TRBV9; 7 nucleotides align to TRBD1. J was trimmed by 5 bases and V by 4 bases; bases with no gene match: 12. Looked up from germline, CDR1 is SGDLS and CDR2 is YYNGEE. The CDR3 totals 15 residues. Here the CDR3 DNA reads TGTGCCAGCAGCCTCCAAGGGGGCCCTCGGAACGAGCAGTACTTC. This gives the protein CASSLQGGPRNEQYF.

The V gene is TRBV12-5, the J gene TRBJ1-1; D is unclear. Germline CDR1 is LGHNT and CDR2 is FRNRAP. The CDR3 sequence is 13 residues long. Trimming cost V 4 bases and J 2 bases, with 8 bases left between them. CDR3 coding DNA: TGTGCTAGTGGTTCCCACCCTAACACTGAAGCTTTCTTT. Translation gives CASGSHPNTEAFF.

The chain combines TRBV18 with TRBJ2-5; TRBD2 aligns across 10 bases. CDR1 is KGHSH, CDR2 LQKENI, per germline. Germline trimming cut 1 base from V and 5 bases from J; bases unmatched to any gene: 7. This CDR3 spans 16 amino acids. CDR3 amino acids: CASSPQAEAGGETQYF. In DNA, the CDR3 is TGTGCCAGCTCACCACAGGCCGAAGCGGGAGGGGAGACCCAGTACTTC.

The genes are TRBV11-2 and TRBJ1-2; TRBD1 aligns across 7 bases. V was pared by 2 bases and J by 2 bases, with 2 bases of the junction left unmatched. This CDR3 spans 14 amino acids. Germline assignment: CDR1 SGHAT and CDR2 FQNNGV. In DNA form, the CDR3 reads TGTGCCAGCAGCTTATCACAGGGGAACTATGGCTACACCTTC. This codes for CASSLSQGNYGYTF.

Notes on this clone: The junction shows a germline mismatch at one end, possibly a read error. V gene TRBV19 combines with J gene TRBJ1-6; a possible D gene is TRBD1 (5 bases). The CDR3 sequence is 15 residues long. The germline gives CDR1 LNHDA, CDR2 SQIVND (reference sequence). CDR3 sequence (DNA): TGTGCCAGCAGTATACCAGGGATGGATAATTCACCCCTCCACTTT. Its translation is CASSIPGMDNSPLHF.

The chain joins TRBV7-9 to TRBJ1-6, with 7 positions matching TRBD1. With 5 bases clipped from V and 7 bases from J, the junction kept 5 bases outside the gene matches. Looked up from germline, CDR1 is SEHNR and CDR2 is FQNEAQ (reference sequence). The CDR3 contains 14 residues. The CDR3 DNA reads TGTGCCAGCAGCGCTAAGACAGGGAATTCACCCCTCCACTTT. The encoded protein is CASSAKTGNSPLHF.

Concerning this clone: At the DNA level, this CDR3 is encoded by other sequences in the same sample as well. This rearrangement joins TRBV27 to TRBJ2-7; D is unresolved. Germline V gene sequence: CDR1 MNHEY, CDR2 SMNVEV (reference sequence). The CDR3 loop spans 13 amino acids. V dropped 4 bases and J dropped 4 bases, with 11 bases sitting between them. Here the CDR3 reads CASSSRPGYEQYF. The CDR3 nucleotides are TGTGCCAGCAGTTCAAGGCCAGGTTACGAGCAGTACTTC.

This clone was recorded once. The rearrangement joins TRBV6-5 to TRBJ1-2; no clear D gene. Per the germline V gene, CDR1 is MNHEY and CDR2 is SVGAGI. The length of the CDR3 is 14 residues. Trimming cost V 0 bases and J 4 bases, with 9 bases left between them. CDR3 amino acids: CASSYSKRTYGYTF. CDR3 nucleotide sequence: TGTGCCAGCAGTTACTCGAAAAGGACCTATGGCTACACCTTC.

CDR3: CASSLLAGQGNTEAFF. The CDR3 DNA reads TGTGCCAGCAGTTTATTAGCGGGACAGGGGAACACTGAAGCTTTCTTT. This chain joins TRBV28 and TRBJ1-1; 9 positions match TRBD1. This CDR3 is 16 amino acids long. Germline V lookup: CDR1 MDHEN, CDR2 SYDVKM. V lost 1 base to trimming and J lost 1 base; unmatched junction nucleotides: 4.

The chain joins TRBV28 to TRBJ2-3, with TRBD2 matching 9 bases. The V segment lost 1 base and the J segment 0 bases; nucleotides outside the gene matches: 5. The CDR3 consists of 17 residues. Per germline, CDR1 MDHEN and CDR2 SYDVKM. CDR3 coding DNA: TGTGCCAGCAGTTTATCGTCTAGCGGGACTAGCACAGATACGCAGTATTTT. The encoded protein is CASSLSSSGTSTDTQYF.

CDR3 sequence: CASNRIGRKVWGYCSPLHF. The CDR3 DNA follows: TGCGCCAGCAACCGAATCGGACGAAAAGTATGGGGCTATTGCTCACCCCTCCACTTT. The J gene is TRBJ1-6, the V gene TRBV10-1, with D tentatively TRBD1 (5 bases). CDR1 and CDR2 from the germline V gene are WNHNN and SYGVQD (reference sequence). V lost 7 bases, J lost 10 bases, and 32 bases lay in between. The CDR3 is 19 residues long.

The V gene is TRBV28, the J gene TRBJ1-4; TRBD1 aligns across 7 bases. The CDR3 runs 17 residues. The germline V gene has CDR1 MDHEN and CDR2 SYDVKM. Trimming removed 7 bases from V and 4 bases from J; junction bases left unmatched: 15. Here the CDR3 DNA reads TGTGCCAGCAACACCCCGGTCCCGGGACAGATTAATGAAAAACTGTTTTTT. Translated: CASNTPVPGQINEKLFF.

This clone was observed a single time. The chain has TRBV12-5 and TRBJ2-7; perhaps TRBD1 as D (6 bases). Germline values: CDR1 LGHNT, CDR2 FRNRAP. The V end lost 6 bases, the J end lost 6 bases, and 18 bases lay between the germline ends. This CDR3 is 14 amino acids long. DNA for the CDR3: TGTGCTAGTGGCCTCACAGGGACCTCCGGCGAGCAGTACTTC. Its translation: CASGLTGTSGEQYF.